What follows describes a single T cell receptor (beta chain). Method: immunoSEQ multiplex PCR; TCRdb's copy keeps in-frame clones and lacks some. This sample has some 290,000 clones, with 90% to 95% found just once. These data originate in a study of blood T cell repertoires in COVID-19. Study information: Donors in the United States, Italy and Spain gave samples during acute or convalescent COVID-19.

The V segment lost 8 bases and the J segment 2 bases; nucleotides outside the gene matches: 5. CDR1 is SNHLY and CDR2 is FYNNEI in the germline V gene. This CDR3 has 13 residues. The source of this sequence is a woman aged 30 to 39 who had been exposed to COVID-19. Sequenced: PBMCs or T cells enriched from blood (not recorded which). V is TRBV2 and J is TRBJ1-1, with 7 bases matching TRBD1. CDR3 sequence reads: CASVRDRNTEAFF. The CDR3 DNA reads TGTGCCAGCGTACGGGACAGAAACACTGAAGCTTTCTTT.